The following is a T cell receptor beta chain sequence with its context. This specimen comes from a study of T cell changes during pregnancy in multiple sclerosis. Germline lookup yields CDR1 MNHEY and CDR2 SVGAGI. The CDR3 length is 14 residues. J gave up 3 bases and V 5 bases, and 7 bases lay outside the gene matches. TCRdb's table, derived via immunoSEQ multiplex PCR, lists solely in-frame clones and lacks some. The sample has some 80,000 clones; around 90% are singletons. The material was peripheral blood, obtained in the first trimester of pregnancy. This chain connects TRBV6-5 to TRBJ2-7; 7 bases are shared with TRBD1. The sequence derives from a female donor in good health, enrolled as a control in a pregnancy study. The CDR3 bases are TGTGCCAGCAGTGCACCGGGACAGTACTACGAGCAGTACTTC. This encodes CASSAPGQYYEQYF.